This is a list of T cell receptor beta chains from one sample in a study of cytomegalovirus exposure and HLA in healthy donors. Generated by immunoSEQ multiplex PCR, the TCRdb table keeps only in-frame clones and is missing some. The sample has around 110,000 clones, around 75% seen once. Material for sequencing was PBMCs. These receptor sequences come from a woman under 30 in good health and CMV-seronegative. Both conserved end residues are part of each CDR3. The order of the fields is D gene, J gene, clone size, V gene, CDR3 protein. D genes are given only for firm matches. Size is stated for part of the rows, as once, few or many counts, or as a class when the clone is expanded.

TRBD2 TRBJ2-1 once TRBV6-5 CASSYPRGRGSNEQFF
NA TRBJ1-1 NA TRBV5-4 CASSHSRGTEAFF
NA TRBJ1-2 NA TRBV19 CASSIEARSGYTF
NA TRBJ1-6 NA TRBV14 CASSQERPSFNSPLHF
NA TRBJ2-1 NA TRBV6-5 CASSYYRDWSYNEQFF
TRBD1 TRBJ2-2 NA TRBV7-2 CASSSRTGSGELFF
NA TRBJ1-2 NA TRBV2 CASSNWAAVGYTF
NA TRBJ2-3 NA TRBV2 CASSILASTDTQYF
TRBD1 TRBJ2-7 NA TRBV11-3 CASSPRGTGTYEQYF
TRBD1 TRBJ1-6 once TRBV5-1 CASKSGTGGLTPNSPLHF
NA TRBJ1-5 few TRBV5-1 CASSLDGPSNQPQHF
NA TRBJ1-1 NA TRBV29-1 CSVEDVNSLLF
NA TRBJ2-1 NA TRBV13 CASSLYTGNYNEQFF
NA TRBJ2-7 NA TRBV2 CARRVTGDSYEQYF
TRBD1 TRBJ2-7 NA TRBV6-1 CASSFRDRGNEQYF
TRBD2 TRBJ2-3 NA TRBV29-1 CSVTPGGLAGGPTDTQYF
NA TRBJ2-7 few TRBV5-1 CASSLRQLGEQYF
TRBD1 TRBJ1-1 NA TRBV6-5 CASSYTGTGLSTEAFF
NA TRBJ1-3 NA TRBV28 CASSLRDRNTIYF
NA TRBJ2-1 few TRBV2 CASNRNRDFNEQFF
NA TRBJ2-1 NA TRBV5-1 CASSLDSNNEQFF
NA TRBJ1-2 NA TRBV27 CASSLGRNYGYTF
NA TRBJ2-7 NA TRBV7-9 CASTLLSYEQYF
NA TRBJ2-3 few TRBV4-1 CASSQVHPGTDTQYF
TRBD1 TRBJ2-7 NA TRBV30 CAWRWTGGSYEQYF
NA TRBJ1-2 NA TRBV2 CASRDTYTNYGYTF
NA TRBJ1-1 NA TRBV30 CAWTRVGARNTEAFF
NA TRBJ1-1 NA TRBV18 CASSPGVNTEAFF
NA TRBJ1-1 few TRBV5-8 CASSKGEVTEAFF
TRBD2 TRBJ2-7 NA TRBV29-1 CSVGGGDSSYEQYF
TRBD1 TRBJ1-2 NA TRBV11-2 CASSFGQASDYTF
NA TRBJ2-3 NA TRBV10-3 CAIHVQNSSTDTQYF
TRBD1 TRBJ1-5 few TRBV18 CASSPGQHSNQPQHF
TRBD2 TRBJ2-1 NA TRBV25-1 CASRASGNLNEQFF
TRBD1 TRBJ1-1 NA TRBV5-4 CASSRMGLDRDPTEAFF
NA TRBJ1-1 NA TRBV9 CASSLVPSMNTEAFF
TRBD1 TRBJ2-7 NA TRBV28 CASSTSGQGSHEQYF
NA TRBJ1-2 few TRBV9 CASSVAGAGETGYTF
NA TRBJ2-1 NA TRBV6-1 CASTPTLSSYNEQFF